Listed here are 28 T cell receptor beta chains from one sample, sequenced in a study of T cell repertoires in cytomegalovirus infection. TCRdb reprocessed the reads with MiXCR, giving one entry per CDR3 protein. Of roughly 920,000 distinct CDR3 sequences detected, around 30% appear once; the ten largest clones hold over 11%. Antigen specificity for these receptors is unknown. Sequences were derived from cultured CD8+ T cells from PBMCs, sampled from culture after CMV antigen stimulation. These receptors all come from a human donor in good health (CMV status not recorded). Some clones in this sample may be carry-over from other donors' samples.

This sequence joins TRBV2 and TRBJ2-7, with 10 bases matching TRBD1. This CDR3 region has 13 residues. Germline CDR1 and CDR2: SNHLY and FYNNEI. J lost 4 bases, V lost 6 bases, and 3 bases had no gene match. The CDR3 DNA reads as TGTGCCAGCAGGGCGGACAGGGGGTACGAGCAGTACTTC. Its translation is CASRADRGYEQYF.

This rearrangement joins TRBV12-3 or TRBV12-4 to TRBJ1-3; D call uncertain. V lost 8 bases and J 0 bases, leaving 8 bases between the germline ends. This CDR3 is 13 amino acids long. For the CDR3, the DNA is TGTGCCAGCGGGCTCTTCTCTGGAAACACCATATATTTT. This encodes CASGLFSGNTIYF.

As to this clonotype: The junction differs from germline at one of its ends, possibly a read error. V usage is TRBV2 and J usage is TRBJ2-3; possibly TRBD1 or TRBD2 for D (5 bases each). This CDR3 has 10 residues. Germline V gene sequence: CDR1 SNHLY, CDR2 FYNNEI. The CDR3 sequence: CASRGPHQGF. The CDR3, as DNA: TGTGCCAGCAGGGGACCCCATCAAGGATTT.

The CDR3 DNA is TGCGCCAGCAGCCAAGAAGGGGGCGGGGGGAACACCGGGGAGCTGTTTTTT. As protein: CASSQEGGGGNTGELFF. The chain uses TRBV4-3 and TRBJ2-2; the D gene could be TRBD1 or TRBD2 (7 bases each). Germline CDR1 is LGHNA and CDR2 is YSLEER. V lost 0 bases to trimming and J lost 1 base, with 12 bases between them. This CDR3 has 17 residues.

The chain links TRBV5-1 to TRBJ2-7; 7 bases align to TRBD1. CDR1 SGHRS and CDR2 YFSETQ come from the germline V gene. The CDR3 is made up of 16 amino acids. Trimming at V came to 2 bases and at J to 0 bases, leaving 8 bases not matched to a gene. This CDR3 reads CASSFSHRGSSYEQYF. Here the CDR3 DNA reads TGCGCCAGCAGCTTCAGTCACAGGGGCAGCTCCTACGAGCAGTACTTC.

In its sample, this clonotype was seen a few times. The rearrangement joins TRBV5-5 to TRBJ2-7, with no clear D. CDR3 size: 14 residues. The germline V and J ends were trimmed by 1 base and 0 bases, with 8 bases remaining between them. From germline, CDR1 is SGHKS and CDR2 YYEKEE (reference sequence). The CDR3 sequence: CASSLISDSYEQYF. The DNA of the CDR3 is TGTGCCAGCAGCTTGATCTCGGACTCCTACGAGCAGTACTTC.

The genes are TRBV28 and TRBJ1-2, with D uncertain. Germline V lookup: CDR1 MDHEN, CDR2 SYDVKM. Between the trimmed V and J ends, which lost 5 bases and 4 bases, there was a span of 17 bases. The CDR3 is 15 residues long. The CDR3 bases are TGTGCCAGCAGTGTACCCCTCCCGGGATTCTATGGCTACACCTTC. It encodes CASSVPLPGFYGYTF.

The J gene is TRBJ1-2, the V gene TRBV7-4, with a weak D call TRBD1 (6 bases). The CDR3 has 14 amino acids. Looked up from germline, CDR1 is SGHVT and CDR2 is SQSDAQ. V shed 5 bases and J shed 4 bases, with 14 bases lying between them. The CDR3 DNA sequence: TGTGCCAGCAGCGCCTCCAGGGGTGGCTATGGCTACACCTTC. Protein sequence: CASSASRGGYGYTF. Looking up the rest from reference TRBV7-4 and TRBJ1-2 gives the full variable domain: GAGVSQSPRYKVAKRGRDVALRCDSISGHVTLYWYRQTLGQGSEVLTYSQSDAQRDKSGRPSGRFSAERPERSVSTLKIQRTEQGDSAVYLCASSASRGGYGYTFGSGTRLTVV.

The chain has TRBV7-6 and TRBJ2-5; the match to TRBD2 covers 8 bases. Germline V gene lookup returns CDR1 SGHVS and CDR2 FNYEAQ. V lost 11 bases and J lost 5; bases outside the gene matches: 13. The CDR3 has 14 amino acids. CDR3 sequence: CACSPGGVWETQYF. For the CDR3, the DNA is TGTGCCTGCTCCCCGGGGGGGGTTTGGGAGACCCAGTACTTC.

In DNA form, the CDR3 reads TGTGCCAGCAGTCGACAGGGGGCTATAGGCACTGAAGCTTTCTTT. Amino acid sequence: CASSRQGAIGTEAFF. The chain has TRBV6-5 and TRBJ1-1; TRBD1 matches at 10 bases. Germline-derived CDR1 and CDR2 are MNHEY and SVGAGI. The CDR3 consists of 15 residues. J lost 4 bases, V lost 5 bases, and 7 bases had no gene match.

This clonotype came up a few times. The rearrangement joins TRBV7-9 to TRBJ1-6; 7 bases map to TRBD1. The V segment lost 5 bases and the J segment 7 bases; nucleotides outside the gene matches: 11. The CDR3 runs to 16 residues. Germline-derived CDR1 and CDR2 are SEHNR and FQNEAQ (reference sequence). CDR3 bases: TGTGCCAGCAGCCCAGACAGGGTTGGGGAAAATTCACCCCTCCACTTT. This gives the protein CASSPDRVGENSPLHF.

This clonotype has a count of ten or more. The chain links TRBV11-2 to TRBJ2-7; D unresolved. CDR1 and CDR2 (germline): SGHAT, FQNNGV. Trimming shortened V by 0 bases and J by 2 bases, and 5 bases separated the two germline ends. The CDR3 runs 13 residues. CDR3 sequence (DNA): TGTGCCAGCAGCTTAGAACTGCCCTACGAGCAGTACGTC. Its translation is CASSLELPYEQYV.

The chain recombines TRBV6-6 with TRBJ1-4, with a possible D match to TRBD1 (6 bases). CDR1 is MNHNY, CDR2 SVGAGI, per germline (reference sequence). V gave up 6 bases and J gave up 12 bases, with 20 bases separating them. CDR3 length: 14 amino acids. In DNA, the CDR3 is TGTGCCAGCAGATTTCCGGGACACCCGGCGGAACTGTTTTTT. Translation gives CASRFPGHPAELFF.

The CDR3 DNA reads as TGTGCCAGCAGGCCCGGGACACCAACCGGGGAGCTGTTTTTT. It encodes CASRPGTPTGELFF. This chain connects TRBV27 to TRBJ2-2, with a weak D call TRBD1 (6 bases). The length of the CDR3 is 14 residues. Germline V lookup: CDR1 MNHEY, CDR2 SMNVEV (reference sequence). The germline V and J ends were trimmed by 6 bases and 5 bases, with 13 bases remaining between them.

CDR3 bases: TGTGCCAGCAGGGGGGGGTACGAGCAGTACGTC. Its protein is CASRGGYEQYV. The rearrangement joins TRBV27 to TRBJ2-7; the match to TRBD2 covers 7 bases. Germline V CDR1 and CDR2: MNHEY, SMNVEV (reference sequence). V shed 6 bases, J shed 4 bases, and the junction held 0 bases outside the gene matches. CDR3 length equals 11 residues.

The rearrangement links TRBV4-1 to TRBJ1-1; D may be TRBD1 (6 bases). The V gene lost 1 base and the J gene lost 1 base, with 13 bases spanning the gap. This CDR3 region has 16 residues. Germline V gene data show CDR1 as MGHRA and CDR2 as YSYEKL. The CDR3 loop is CASSQVSGTPNTEAFF. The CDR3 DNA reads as TGCGCCAGCAGCCAAGTTTCAGGGACACCGAACACTGAAGCTTTCTTT.

CDR3 sequence: CASSASSRTYGYTF. The CDR3 coding sequence is TGCGCCAGCAGCGCTTCCTCTAGGACCTATGGCTACACCTTC. The chain joins TRBV4-1 to TRBJ1-2; D gene uncertain. Germline V lookup: CDR1 MGHRA, CDR2 YSYEKL. The germline V and J ends were trimmed by 5 bases and 4 bases, with 14 bases remaining between them. The CDR3 has 14 amino acids.

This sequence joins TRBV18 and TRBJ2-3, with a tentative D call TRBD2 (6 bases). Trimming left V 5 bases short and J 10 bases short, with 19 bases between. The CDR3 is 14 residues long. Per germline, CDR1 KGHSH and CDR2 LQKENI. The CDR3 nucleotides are TGTGCCAGCTCATCCCGGGACTCCGCCCCATCGCAGTATTTT. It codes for CASSSRDSAPSQYF.

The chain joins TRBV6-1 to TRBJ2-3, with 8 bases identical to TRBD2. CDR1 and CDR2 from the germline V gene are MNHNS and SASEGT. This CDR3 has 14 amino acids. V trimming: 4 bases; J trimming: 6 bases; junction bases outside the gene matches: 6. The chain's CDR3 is CASSGAGGRDTQYF. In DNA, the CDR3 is TGTGCCAGCAGTGGTGCGGGGGGCAGGGATACGCAGTATTTT.

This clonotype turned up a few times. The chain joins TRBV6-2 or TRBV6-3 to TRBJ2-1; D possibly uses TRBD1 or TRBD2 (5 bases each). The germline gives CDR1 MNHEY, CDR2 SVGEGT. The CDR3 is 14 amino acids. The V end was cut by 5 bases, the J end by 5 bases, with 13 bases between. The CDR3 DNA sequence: TGTGCCAGCAGTCTGGGGGAGACAGACAATGAGCAGTTCTTC. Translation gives CASSLGETDNEQFF.

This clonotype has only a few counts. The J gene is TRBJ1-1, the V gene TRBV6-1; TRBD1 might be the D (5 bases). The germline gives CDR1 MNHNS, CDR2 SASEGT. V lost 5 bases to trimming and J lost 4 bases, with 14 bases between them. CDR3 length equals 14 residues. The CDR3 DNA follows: TGTGCCAGCAGTCCTTCTATGGGGACCACTGAAGCTTTCTTT. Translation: CASSPSMGTTEAFF.

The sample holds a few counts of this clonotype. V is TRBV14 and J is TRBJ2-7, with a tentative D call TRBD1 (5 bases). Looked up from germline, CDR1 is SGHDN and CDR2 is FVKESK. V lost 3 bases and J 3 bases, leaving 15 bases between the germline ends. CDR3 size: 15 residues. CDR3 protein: CASSQDTGSYYEQYF. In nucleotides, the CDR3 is TGTGCCAGCAGCCAGGACACAGGATCCTACTACGAGCAGTACTTC.

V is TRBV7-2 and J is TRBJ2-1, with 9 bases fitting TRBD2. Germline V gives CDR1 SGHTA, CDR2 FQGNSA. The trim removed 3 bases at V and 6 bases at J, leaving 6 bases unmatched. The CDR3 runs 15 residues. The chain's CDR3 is CASSFVAGEANEQFF. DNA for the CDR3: TGTGCCAGCAGCTTTGTAGCGGGGGAAGCCAATGAGCAGTTCTTC.

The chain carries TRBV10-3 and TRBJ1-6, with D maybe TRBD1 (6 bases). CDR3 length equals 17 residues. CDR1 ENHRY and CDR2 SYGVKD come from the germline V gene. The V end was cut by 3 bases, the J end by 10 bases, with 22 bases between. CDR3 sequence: CAISDQVVAGVRSPLHF. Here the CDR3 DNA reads TGTGCCATCAGTGACCAGGTAGTGGCAGGGGTCAGGTCACCCCTCCACTTT.

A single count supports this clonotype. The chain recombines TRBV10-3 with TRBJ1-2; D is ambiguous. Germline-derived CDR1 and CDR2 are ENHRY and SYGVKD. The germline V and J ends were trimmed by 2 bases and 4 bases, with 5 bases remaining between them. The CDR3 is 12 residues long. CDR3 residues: CAISEALYGYTF. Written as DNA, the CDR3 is TGTGCCATCAGTGAGGCACTCTATGGCTACACCTTC.

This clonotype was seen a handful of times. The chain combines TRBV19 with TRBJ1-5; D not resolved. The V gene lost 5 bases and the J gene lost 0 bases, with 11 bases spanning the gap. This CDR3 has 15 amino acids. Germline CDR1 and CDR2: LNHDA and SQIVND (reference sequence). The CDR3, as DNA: TGTGCCAGTAGTCCTTGGCCATATAGCAATCAGCCCCAGCATTTT. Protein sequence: CASSPWPYSNQPQHF.

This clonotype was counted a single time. CDR3 amino acids: CASSYWDRNTGELFF. CDR3 in DNA: TGTGCCAGCAGTTACTGGGACAGAAACACCGGGGAGCTGTTTTTT. The chain couples TRBV6-6 to TRBJ2-2; TRBD1 matches at 7 bases. There are 15 residues in the CDR3. Germline CDR1 reads MNHNY; CDR2 reads SVGAGI (reference sequence). The V gene end was trimmed by 1 base and the J gene end by 2 bases; junction bases not matched to a gene: 1.

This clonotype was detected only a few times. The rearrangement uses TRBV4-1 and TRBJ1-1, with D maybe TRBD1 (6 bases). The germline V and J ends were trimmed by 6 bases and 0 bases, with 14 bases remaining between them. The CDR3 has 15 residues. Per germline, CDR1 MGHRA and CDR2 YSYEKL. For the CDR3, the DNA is TGCGCCAGCAGTCGCCCGGGACACCTGAACACTGAAGCTTTCTTT. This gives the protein CASSRPGHLNTEAFF.